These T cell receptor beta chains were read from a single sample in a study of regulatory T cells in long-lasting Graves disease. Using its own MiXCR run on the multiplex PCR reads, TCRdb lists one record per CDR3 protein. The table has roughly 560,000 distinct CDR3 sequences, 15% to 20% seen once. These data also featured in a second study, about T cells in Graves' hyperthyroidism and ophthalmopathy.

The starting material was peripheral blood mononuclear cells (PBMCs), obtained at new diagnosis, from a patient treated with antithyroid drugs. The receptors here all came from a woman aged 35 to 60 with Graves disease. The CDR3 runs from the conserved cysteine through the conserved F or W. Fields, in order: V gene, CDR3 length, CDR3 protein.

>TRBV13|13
CASSPLPNTEAFF
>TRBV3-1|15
CASSQSGSFNQPQHF
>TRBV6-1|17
CASSKTPGTNPPYGQFF
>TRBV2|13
CASTDGGHNEQFF
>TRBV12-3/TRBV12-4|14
CASSHFATNEKLFF
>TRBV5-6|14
CASSLRGTSYEQYF
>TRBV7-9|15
CASSSTDTLNYGYAF
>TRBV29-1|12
CSARTLSYEQYF
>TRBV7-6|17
CASSLVAGTGSSYEQYF
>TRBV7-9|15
CASSPYSVSGNTIYF
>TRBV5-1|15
CASSSLGQREETQYF
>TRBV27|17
CASGALLTSSYNSPLHF
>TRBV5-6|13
CASSLVSQETQYF
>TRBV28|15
CASRWVNTGEGEQYF
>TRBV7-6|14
CASSLGGLTYGYTF
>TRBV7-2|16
CASSSGFLLAKNIQYF
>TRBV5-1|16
CASSHSTVFMNTEAFF
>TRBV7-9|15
CASSFRPTSTDTQYF
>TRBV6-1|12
CASSETRLGAFF
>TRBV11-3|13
CASSLSDRTEAFF
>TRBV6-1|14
CASSRGAGNTEAFF
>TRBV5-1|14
CASSLEGRYETQYF
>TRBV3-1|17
CASSTRTSGGSTDTQYF
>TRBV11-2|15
CASSFPGQFTGELFF
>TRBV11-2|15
CASSSQSGGAGEQFF
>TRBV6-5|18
CASSYSGTGRAPNYGYTF
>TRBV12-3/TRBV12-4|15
CASSPAGGGVYGYTF
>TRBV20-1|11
CSARVEETQYF
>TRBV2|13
CASSADTTTEAFF
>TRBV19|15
CASSISRGLTRPQHF
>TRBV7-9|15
CASSQILGQGVGYTF
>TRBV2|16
CASSASSYLLSYEQYF
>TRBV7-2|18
CASSHKTPRTELNTEAFF
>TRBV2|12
CASRGTGVVRYF
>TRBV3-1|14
CASSQDTGSYEQYF
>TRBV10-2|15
CASRRQPMGNTEAFF
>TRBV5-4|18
CASSLFPGGGSGQETQYF
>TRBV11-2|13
CASSHGLEETQYF
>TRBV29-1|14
CSARTSGSTDTQYF
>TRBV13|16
CACRSVPEGFNYGYTF
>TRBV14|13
CASSQSSRREAFF
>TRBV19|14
CASSSLAGGYEQYF
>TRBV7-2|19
CASSADTRTAIVWDSPLHF
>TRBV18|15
CASSPPYERTGELFF
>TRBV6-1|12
CASRGRYGEQYF
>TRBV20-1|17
CSASPHLIGGNQETQYF
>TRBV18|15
CASSPPSPQTRTQYF
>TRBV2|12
CASSSGLDTQYF
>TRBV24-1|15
CATSDAGTGGYEQYF
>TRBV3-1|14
CASSQEADSYEQYF
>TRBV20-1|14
CSAWPGLAPDTQYF
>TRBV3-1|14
CASSQGWTPPEQYF
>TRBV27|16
CASSLEGGRRDTEAFF
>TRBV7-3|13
CASSLSSDGEKHF
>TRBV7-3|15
CASSPGLILPDTQYF